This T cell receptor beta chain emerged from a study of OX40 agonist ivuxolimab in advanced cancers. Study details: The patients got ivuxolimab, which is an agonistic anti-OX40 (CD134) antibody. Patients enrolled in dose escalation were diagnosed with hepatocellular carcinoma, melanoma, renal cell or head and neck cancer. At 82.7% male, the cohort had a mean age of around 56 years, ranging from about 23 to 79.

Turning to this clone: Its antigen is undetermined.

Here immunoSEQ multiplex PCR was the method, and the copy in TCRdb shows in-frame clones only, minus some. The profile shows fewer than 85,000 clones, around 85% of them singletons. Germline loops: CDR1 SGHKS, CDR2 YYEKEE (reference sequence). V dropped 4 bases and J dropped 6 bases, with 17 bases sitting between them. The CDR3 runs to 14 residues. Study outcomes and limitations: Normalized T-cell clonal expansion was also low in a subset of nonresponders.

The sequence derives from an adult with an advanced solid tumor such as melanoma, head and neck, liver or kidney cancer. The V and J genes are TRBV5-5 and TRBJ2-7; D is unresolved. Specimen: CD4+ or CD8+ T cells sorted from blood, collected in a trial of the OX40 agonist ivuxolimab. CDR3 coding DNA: TGTGCCAGCAGCCGGGTTTTGATCAGAGGCGAGCAGTACTTC. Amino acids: CASSRVLIRGEQYF.